This is a list of T cell receptor beta chains from one sample in a study of shared clonotypes between healthy human individuals. Sequencing used immunoSEQ multiplex PCR; TCRdb keeps in-frame clones, though not all of them. In the table there are about a million clones, approximately 80% of which are singletons. Source material: memory CD4+ T cells from PBMCs. The receptors originated from a man younger than 35 in good health. Some clones in this sample may be carry-over from other donors' samples. Each CDR3 is given with its conserved first and last residue. Fields, in order: clone size, D gene, V gene, J gene, CDR3 protein, CDR3 DNA. A D gene is named only where the DNA matches it firmly. Clone size, where shown, is once, few, many, or a class for clones that have expanded.

.	.	TRBV29-1	TRBJ1-1	CSVVETGMESEAFF	TGCAGCGTTGTAGAGACGGGCATGGAGTCTGAAGCTTTCTTT
once	.	TRBV5-5	TRBJ2-3	CASSGRASGQTDTQYF	TGTGCCAGCAGCGGACGGGCCTCCGGACAAACGGATACGCAGTATTTT
.	.	TRBV2	TRBJ2-5	CASNQDSHQETQYF	TGTGCCAGCAACCAAGACAGCCACCAAGAGACCCAGTACTTC
.	.	TRBV15	TRBJ2-7	CATSPRATNAYEQYF	TGTGCCACCAGCCCTCGGGCTACCAACGCCTACGAGCAGTACTTC
.	TRBD2	TRBV5-1	TRBJ2-1	CASSLGGRSYNEQFF	TGCGCCAGCAGCTTGGGCGGGAGAAGCTACAATGAGCAGTTCTTC
few	.	TRBV11-2	TRBJ1-4	CASSLNEKLFF	TGTGCCAGCAGCCTTAATGAAAAACTGTTTTTT
.	.	TRBV28	TRBJ1-1	CASSLPFGAGDTEAFF	TGTGCCAGCAGTTTGCCCTTCGGGGCAGGGGACACTGAAGCTTTCTTT
once	.	TRBV30	TRBJ2-1	CACRSSYNEQFF	TGTGCCTGCCGGAGCTCCTACAATGAGCAGTTCTTC
.	.	TRBV5-1	TRBJ2-2	CASSLALGLNTGELFF	TGCGCCAGCAGCTTGGCCCTTGGACTAAATACCGGGGAGCTGTTTTTT
.	.	TRBV7-9	TRBJ2-7	CASSSYRGGEQYF	TGTGCCAGCAGCTCATACAGGGGAGGGGAGCAGTACTTC
.	.	TRBV5-6	TRBJ2-5	CASSYLTLGTQYF	TGTGCCAGCAGCTACCTGACCTTGGGGACCCAGTACTTC
.	.	TRBV2	TRBJ2-3	CASSPSRYTDTQYF	TGTGCCAGCAGTCCGAGTAGATACACAGATACGCAGTATTTT
.	.	TRBV6-5	TRBJ1-1	CASSYWGVTGNTEAFF	TGTGCCAGCAGTTACTGGGGCGTGACGGGGAACACTGAAGCTTTCTTT
.	.	TRBV5-1	TRBJ2-1	CASSLVPSDYLYNEQFF	TGCGCCAGCAGCTTGGTACCTAGCGACTACCTCTACAATGAGCAGTTCTTC
.	TRBD1	TRBV7-8	TRBJ2-7	CASSFPGQHSYEQYF	TGTGCCAGCAGCTTCCCGGGACAGCATTCCTACGAGCAGTACTTC
.	.	TRBV28	TRBJ2-7	CASSQTGWLRPPQYF	TGTGCCAGCAGCCAGACGGGGTGGCTACGTCCCCCGCAGTACTTC
.	TRBD2	TRBV2	TRBJ2-1	CASSVAGGTINEQFF	TGTGCCAGCAGTGTAGCGGGAGGGACAATTAATGAGCAGTTCTTC
.	.	TRBV2	TRBJ1-1	CASLQQEPRPGTEAFF	TGTGCCAGCCTCCAGCAGGAGCCACGGCCGGGCACTGAAGCTTTCTTT
.	.	TRBV10-3	TRBJ1-1	CAISEGNNVAEAFF	TGTGCCATCAGTGAGGGGAACAACGTGGCAGAAGCTTTCTTT
.	.	TRBV18	TRBJ1-1	CASSPGLTEAFF	TGTGCCAGCTCACCGGGGCTTACTGAAGCTTTCTTT
.	TRBD2	TRBV6-5	TRBJ2-1	CASCFRTSGCNEQFF	TGTGCCAGCTGCTTTCGGACTAGCGGGTGTAATGAGCAGTTCTTC
.	.	TRBV6-1	TRBJ1-2	CASSEGGPRFANYGYTF	TGTGCCAGCAGTGAAGGGGGCCCTAGATTTGCTAACTATGGCTACACCTTC
.	.	TRBV15	TRBJ1-2	CATSRGGTGSRDGYTF	TGTGCCACCAGCAGGGGCGGAACAGGGTCCCGAGATGGCTACACCTTC
.	TRBD2	TRBV19	TRBJ2-7	CASSIGAGVNEQYF	TGTGCCAGTAGTATTGGCGCGGGAGTCAACGAGCAGTACTTC
.	TRBD2	TRBV28	TRBJ2-1	CASSLRISGIVGRDNEQFF	TGTGCCAGCAGTTTAAGGATAAGCGGGATAGTGGGGAGGGACAATGAGCAGTTCTTC
once	.	TRBV5-1	TRBJ2-5	CASSLDGATGTQYF	TGCGCCAGCAGCTTGGACGGGGCGACGGGGACCCAGTACTTC
.	TRBD2	TRBV7-2	TRBJ2-2	CASSLMGTTNTGELFF	TGTGCCAGCAGCTTAATGGGGACTACAAACACCGGGGAGCTGTTTTTT
.	.	TRBV6-4	TRBJ2-2	CASSSGNTGELFF	TGTGCCAGCAGTAGCGGGAACACCGGGGAGCTGTTTTTT
.	TRBD2	TRBV7-8	TRBJ2-7	CASSSTWTSRDSYEQYF	TGTGCCAGCAGCTCAACCTGGACTAGCCGAGACTCCTACGAGCAGTACTTC
.	.	TRBV5-4	TRBJ2-7	CASSSTRGSYEQYF	TGTGCCAGCAGCTCGACTAGGGGATCCTACGAGCAGTACTTC
few	TRBD1	TRBV11-1	TRBJ2-5	CASSVNRGLQETQYF	TGTGCCAGCAGCGTTAACAGGGGCCTCCAAGAGACCCAGTACTTC
.	TRBD2	TRBV7-3	TRBJ2-3	CASSAQLAGGTDTQYF	TGTGCCAGCAGCGCCCAGCTAGCGGGAGGCACAGATACGCAGTATTTT
few	.	TRBV30	TRBJ1-5	CAWSARAGRPQHF	TGTGCCTGGAGTGCTCGGGCAGGCCGGCCCCAGCATTTT